The rows below give T cell receptor beta chains drawn from one sample of a study of T-cell reconstitution after alpha-beta-depleted transplantation in children. TCRdb reprocessed the PCR reads with MiXCR, giving one entry per CDR3 protein. The repertoire holds roughly 200,000 distinct CDR3 sequences, about 8.2% seen once, with roughly a third in the top ten. The sample consisted of PBMCs, mostly from graft donor cells, taken 360 days after TCRalphabeta/CD19-depleted stem cell transplant. The source of these receptors is a male patient aged 2-10 years who had a stem cell transplant for acute myeloid leukemia, so the T cells may come from the graft donor. CDR3s include the opening cysteine and the closing phenylalanine or tryptophan. The D gene is left open where the match is weak. The listing skips clone size in some rows; elsewhere it reads once, few, many or a size class.

v_call: TRBV29-1; j_call: TRBJ2-1; d_call: TRBD2; clone_size: few; cdr3_length: 14; cdr3_aa: CSVESKRGYNEQFF; cdr3_nt: TGCAGCGTTGAAAGCAAGCGGGGCTACAATGAGCAGTTCTTC
v_call: TRBV20-1; j_call: TRBJ2-5; d_call: .; clone_size: many; cdr3_length: 16; cdr3_aa: CSARDYRGGDQETQYF; cdr3_nt: TGCAGTGCTAGAGATTACCGCGGAGGGGACCAAGAGACCCAGTACTTC
v_call: TRBV7-2; j_call: TRBJ2-3; d_call: .; clone_size: many; cdr3_length: 13; cdr3_aa: CASSPRTGDTQYF; cdr3_nt: TGTGCCAGCAGCCCCCGGACTGGCGATACGCAGTATTTT
v_call: TRBV29-1; j_call: TRBJ2-5; d_call: .; clone_size: few; cdr3_length: 13; cdr3_aa: CSVLTSGQETQYF; cdr3_nt: TGCAGCGTTCTTACATCTGGGCAAGAGACCCAGTACTTC
v_call: TRBV12-3/TRBV12-4; j_call: TRBJ2-1; d_call: .; clone_size: few; cdr3_length: 18; cdr3_aa: CASRAPVGSRWGYNEQFF; cdr3_nt: TGTGCCAGCAGAGCCCCCGTCGGGTCCCGCTGGGGATACAATGAGCAGTTCTTC
v_call: TRBV15; j_call: TRBJ1-1; d_call: .; clone_size: .; cdr3_length: 17; cdr3_aa: CATSREVGRSYGTEAFF; cdr3_nt: TGTGCCACCAGCAGAGAGGTCGGCCGCTCCTATGGGACTGAAGCTTTCTTT
v_call: TRBV7-8; j_call: TRBJ2-1; d_call: TRBD1; clone_size: .; cdr3_length: 17; cdr3_aa: CASSFPTGGSAYNEQFF; cdr3_nt: TGTGCCAGCAGCTTCCCGACAGGGGGCAGCGCTTACAATGAGCAGTTCTTC
v_call: TRBV3-1; j_call: TRBJ2-1; d_call: .; clone_size: many; cdr3_length: 13; cdr3_aa: CASSQGTNNEQFF; cdr3_nt: TGTGCCAGCAGCCAAGGGACCAACAATGAGCAGTTCTTC
v_call: TRBV20-1; j_call: TRBJ2-2; d_call: .; clone_size: many; cdr3_length: 14; cdr3_aa: CSARERGMRGELFF; cdr3_nt: TGCAGTGCTAGGGAACGGGGAATGCGCGGGGAGCTGTTTTTT
v_call: TRBV5-1; j_call: TRBJ1-2; d_call: .; clone_size: many; cdr3_length: 13; cdr3_aa: CASSLEGSYGYTF; cdr3_nt: TGCGCCAGCAGCTTGGAAGGGAGCTATGGCTACACCTTC
v_call: TRBV29-1; j_call: TRBJ2-5; d_call: .; clone_size: many; cdr3_length: 10; cdr3_aa: CSVEVETQYF; cdr3_nt: TGCAGCGTTGAGGTTGAGACCCAGTACTTC
v_call: TRBV7-9; j_call: TRBJ2-3; d_call: .; clone_size: few; cdr3_length: 14; cdr3_aa: CASSHQGSRDTQYF; cdr3_nt: TGTGCCAGCAGCCATCAGGGGTCTAGGGATACGCAGTATTTT
v_call: TRBV12-3/TRBV12-4; j_call: TRBJ2-4; d_call: .; clone_size: many; cdr3_length: 13; cdr3_aa: CASRHVSGAIQYF; cdr3_nt: TGTGCCAGCAGGCATGTGAGCGGTGCCATTCAGTACTTC
v_call: TRBV6-1; j_call: TRBJ2-7; d_call: .; clone_size: .; cdr3_length: 15; cdr3_aa: CASSSTPSGSYEQYF; cdr3_nt: TGTGCCAGCAGTAGTACCCCGTCGGGCTCCTACGAGCAGTACTTC
v_call: TRBV7-9; j_call: TRBJ2-1; d_call: .; clone_size: many; cdr3_length: 11; cdr3_aa: CASSFVNEQFF; cdr3_nt: TGTGCCAGCAGCTTCGTCAATGAGCAGTTCTTC
v_call: TRBV12-3/TRBV12-4; j_call: TRBJ2-5; d_call: TRBD2; clone_size: many; cdr3_length: 13; cdr3_aa: CASSSQGGETQYF; cdr3_nt: TGTGCCAGCAGTTCCCAGGGAGGGGAGACCCAGTACTTC
v_call: TRBV29-1; j_call: TRBJ2-4; d_call: .; clone_size: few; cdr3_length: 13; cdr3_aa: CSVRGQGGNIQYF; cdr3_nt: TGCAGCGTAAGAGGGCAAGGAGGAAACATTCAGTACTTC
v_call: TRBV5-1; j_call: TRBJ2-4; d_call: TRBD1; clone_size: .; cdr3_length: 14; cdr3_aa: CASSGGTGGDIQYF; cdr3_nt: TGCGCCAGCAGCGGAGGGACAGGGGGTGACATTCAGTACTTC
v_call: TRBV7-2; j_call: TRBJ2-5; d_call: TRBD2; clone_size: .; cdr3_length: 17; cdr3_aa: CASSYLSLAAVQETQYF; cdr3_nt: TGTGCCAGCAGCTACCTTTCCCTAGCGGCCGTCCAAGAGACCCAGTACTTC
v_call: TRBV5-1; j_call: TRBJ2-1; d_call: .; clone_size: few; cdr3_length: 14; cdr3_aa: CASSLLGQPNEQFF; cdr3_nt: TGCGCCAGCAGCTTGTTGGGCCAGCCGAATGAGCAGTTCTTC
v_call: TRBV7-6; j_call: TRBJ2-3; d_call: .; clone_size: .; cdr3_length: 12; cdr3_aa: CASSLKGDTQYF; cdr3_nt: TGTGCCAGCAGCTTAAAAGGAGATACGCAGTATTTT
v_call: TRBV10-3; j_call: TRBJ1-2; d_call: .; clone_size: few; cdr3_length: 14; cdr3_aa: CAIRGPGNYYGYTF; cdr3_nt: TGTGCCATCAGGGGTCCGGGGAATTACTATGGCTACACCTTC
v_call: TRBV25-1; j_call: TRBJ2-3; d_call: .; clone_size: many; cdr3_length: 13; cdr3_aa: CASSGLSGGTQYF; cdr3_nt: TGTGCCAGCAGTGGCCTATCAGGTGGTACGCAGTATTTT
v_call: TRBV12-5; j_call: TRBJ1-1; d_call: .; clone_size: few; cdr3_length: 14; cdr3_aa: CASGLKAWGTEAFF; cdr3_nt: TGTGCTAGTGGTTTGAAGGCGTGGGGCACTGAAGCTTTCTTT
v_call: TRBV20-1; j_call: TRBJ2-5; d_call: .; clone_size: .; cdr3_length: 14; cdr3_aa: CSARAGRDQETQYF; cdr3_nt: TGCAGTGCTAGAGCCGGAAGGGATCAAGAGACCCAGTACTTC
v_call: TRBV20-1; j_call: TRBJ2-7; d_call: .; clone_size: .; cdr3_length: 13; cdr3_aa: CSATRDFTYEQYF; cdr3_nt: TGCAGTGCTACCCGGGACTTCACCTACGAGCAGTACTTC
v_call: TRBV20-1; j_call: TRBJ2-3; d_call: TRBD1; clone_size: .; cdr3_length: 15; cdr3_aa: CSARRDRGYTDTQYF; cdr3_nt: TGCAGTGCTAGAAGGGACAGGGGGTACACAGATACGCAGTATTTT
v_call: TRBV7-8; j_call: TRBJ1-1; d_call: .; clone_size: .; cdr3_length: 14; cdr3_aa: CASSLDRGRREAFF; cdr3_nt: TGTGCCAGCAGCTTAGATAGAGGGAGGCGAGAAGCTTTCTTT
v_call: TRBV4-3; j_call: TRBJ2-7; d_call: .; clone_size: .; cdr3_length: 17; cdr3_aa: CASSQDIGTARGYEQYF; cdr3_nt: TGCGCCAGCAGCCAAGATATCGGGACCGCTCGGGGCTACGAGCAGTACTTC
v_call: TRBV7-2; j_call: TRBJ2-3; d_call: .; clone_size: many; cdr3_length: 15; cdr3_aa: CASSDLALRTDTQYF; cdr3_nt: TGTGCCAGCAGCGATCTTGCGTTACGCACAGATACGCAGTATTTT
v_call: TRBV24-1; j_call: TRBJ2-5; d_call: .; clone_size: few; cdr3_length: 15; cdr3_aa: CATSDGETGAETQYF; cdr3_nt: TGTGCCACCAGTGACGGGGAGACAGGCGCAGAGACCCAGTACTTC
v_call: TRBV7-9; j_call: TRBJ2-1; d_call: .; clone_size: .; cdr3_length: 14; cdr3_aa: CASSLAGGGNEQFF; cdr3_nt: TGTGCCAGCAGCTTAGCAGGGGGGGGAAATGAGCAGTTCTTC
v_call: TRBV5-1; j_call: TRBJ2-5; d_call: TRBD1; clone_size: .; cdr3_length: 14; cdr3_aa: CASSLVAGGETQHF; cdr3_nt: TGCGCCAGCAGCTTGGTCGCAGGGGGAGAGACCCAGCACTTC
v_call: TRBV20-1; j_call: TRBJ2-1; d_call: TRBD2; clone_size: .; cdr3_length: 15; cdr3_aa: CSARSGRFTYNEQFF; cdr3_nt: TGCAGTGCCCGTAGCGGGAGGTTTACCTACAATGAGCAGTTCTTC
v_call: TRBV9; j_call: TRBJ1-2; d_call: TRBD1; clone_size: .; cdr3_length: 17; cdr3_aa: CASSVSPTGQDRYGYTF; cdr3_nt: TGTGCCAGCAGCGTTTCTCCAACCGGACAGGACCGCTATGGCTACACCTTC
v_call: TRBV20-1; j_call: TRBJ2-4; d_call: .; clone_size: .; cdr3_length: 15; cdr3_aa: CSARDRQGTSYIQYF; cdr3_nt: TGCAGTGCTAGAGATCGGCAGGGTACGTCGTATATTCAGTACTTC
v_call: TRBV6-2/TRBV6-3; j_call: TRBJ2-3; d_call: .; clone_size: many; cdr3_length: 12; cdr3_aa: CASRTGLDTQYF; cdr3_nt: TGTGCCAGCAGGACAGGTTTAGATACGCAGTATTTT
v_call: TRBV20-1; j_call: TRBJ1-5; d_call: .; clone_size: few; cdr3_length: 13; cdr3_aa: CSAGRGVNQPQHF; cdr3_nt: TGCAGTGCGGGAAGGGGGGTCAATCAGCCCCAGCATTTT
v_call: TRBV20-1; j_call: TRBJ1-4; d_call: .; clone_size: .; cdr3_length: 14; cdr3_aa: CSAIADGRDEKLFF; cdr3_nt: TGCAGTGCGATCGCGGACGGTCGAGACGAAAAACTGTTTTTT
v_call: TRBV12-3/TRBV12-4; j_call: TRBJ1-3; d_call: .; clone_size: many; cdr3_length: 16; cdr3_aa: CASSSRAGLNGNTIYF; cdr3_nt: TGTGCCAGCAGTTCTCGGGCAGGGCTAAATGGAAACACCATATATTTT
v_call: TRBV29-1; j_call: TRBJ2-5; d_call: TRBD2; clone_size: few; cdr3_length: 12; cdr3_aa: CSVGTSDETQYF; cdr3_nt: TGCAGCGTTGGGACTAGCGATGAGACCCAGTACTTC
v_call: TRBV6-2/TRBV6-3; j_call: TRBJ2-1; d_call: TRBD2; clone_size: many; cdr3_length: 15; cdr3_aa: CASSLLGLAANEQFF; cdr3_nt: TGTGCCAGCAGCTTACTGGGACTAGCGGCAAATGAGCAGTTCTTC
v_call: TRBV20-1; j_call: TRBJ2-1; d_call: .; clone_size: many; cdr3_length: 16; cdr3_aa: CSAREGVAGTYNEQFF; cdr3_nt: TGCAGTGCTAGAGAAGGGGTAGCAGGTACTTACAATGAGCAGTTCTTC
v_call: TRBV20-1; j_call: TRBJ1-2; d_call: .; clone_size: many; cdr3_length: 11; cdr3_aa: CSADPRGGYTF; cdr3_nt: TGCAGTGCTGACCCACGGGGCGGCTACACCTTC
v_call: TRBV10-2; j_call: TRBJ1-2; d_call: .; clone_size: many; cdr3_length: 16; cdr3_aa: CASSERRTGIRYGYTF; cdr3_nt: TGCGCCAGCAGTGAGCGGCGTACAGGCATTAGATATGGCTACACCTTC
v_call: TRBV6-5; j_call: TRBJ2-3; d_call: .; clone_size: .; cdr3_length: 15; cdr3_aa: CASSYGGARTDTQYF; cdr3_nt: TGTGCCAGCAGTTACGGGGGCGCAAGGACAGATACGCAGTATTTT
v_call: TRBV29-1; j_call: TRBJ2-7; d_call: .; clone_size: many; cdr3_length: 12; cdr3_aa: CSALGGDNEQYF; cdr3_nt: TGCAGCGCCCTGGGAGGGGACAACGAGCAGTACTTC
v_call: TRBV7-2; j_call: TRBJ2-5; d_call: .; clone_size: .; cdr3_length: 13; cdr3_aa: CASSPRQRETQYF; cdr3_nt: TGTGCCAGCAGCCCGCGTCAGAGGGAGACCCAGTACTTC
v_call: TRBV7-3; j_call: TRBJ2-1; d_call: .; clone_size: .; cdr3_length: 13; cdr3_aa: CASSLNGGNEQFF; cdr3_nt: TGTGCCAGCAGCTTAAATGGCGGGAATGAGCAGTTCTTC
v_call: TRBV10-3; j_call: TRBJ2-2; d_call: TRBD1; clone_size: many; cdr3_length: 16; cdr3_aa: CAISEPDRGEPGELFF; cdr3_nt: TGTGCCATCAGTGAGCCGGACAGGGGTGAACCCGGGGAGCTGTTTTTT
v_call: TRBV20-1; j_call: TRBJ2-5; d_call: TRBD2; clone_size: many; cdr3_length: 14; cdr3_aa: CSAASGGAVETQYF; cdr3_nt: TGCAGTGCTGCTAGCGGGGGGGCCGTAGAGACCCAGTACTTC
v_call: TRBV12-3/TRBV12-4; j_call: TRBJ2-1; d_call: TRBD2; clone_size: few; cdr3_length: 16; cdr3_aa: CASRGLALKRGNEQFF; cdr3_nt: TGTGCCAGCAGAGGACTAGCGCTTAAAAGAGGGAACGAGCAGTTCTTC
v_call: TRBV5-1; j_call: TRBJ2-5; d_call: .; clone_size: many; cdr3_length: 15; cdr3_aa: CASRQDRGDQETQYF; cdr3_nt: TGCGCCAGCAGACAGGACAGAGGGGACCAAGAGACCCAGTACTTC